Ten or more counts support the clone carrying this T cell receptor (beta chain). Its antigen is undetermined. V lost 0 bases and J lost 6; bases outside the gene matches: 5. This CDR3 is 14 amino acids long. Germline loops: CDR1 MNHEY, CDR2 SMNVEV (reference sequence). Amplification of TCR beta CDR3 regions used RNA as the template. A first-round RT-PCR of the TCR CDR3 used the HTBI primer set. TCRdb fed the multiplex PCR reads into MiXCR, producing one record per CDR3 protein. Of 37,000 or so distinct CDR3 sequences listed, about 50% were seen once; the top ten hold roughly a sixth. The data derive from a study of T cells in Graves' hyperthyroidism and ophthalmopathy. For the study at large: It was at initial diagnosis, before any treatment, that peripheral blood was collected.

The study based diagnoses on clinical symptoms, serum thyroxine and TRAb, thyroid ultrasound and orbital computed tomography. The PBMCs had their origin in more than 9.5 ml of fresh peripheral blood. Findings and limits, study-wide: Progression to ophthalmopathy was predicted a median of approximately seven months early.

V gene TRBV27 combines with J gene TRBJ2-7, with 7 bases fitting TRBD2. The receptor was isolated from a middle-aged man with Graves' ophthalmopathy. Material for sequencing was blood. The DNA for the CDR3 is TGTGCCAGCAGTTTATCCCATTCGGGGGGCGAGCAGTACTTC. Translating it yields CASSLSHSGGEQYF.